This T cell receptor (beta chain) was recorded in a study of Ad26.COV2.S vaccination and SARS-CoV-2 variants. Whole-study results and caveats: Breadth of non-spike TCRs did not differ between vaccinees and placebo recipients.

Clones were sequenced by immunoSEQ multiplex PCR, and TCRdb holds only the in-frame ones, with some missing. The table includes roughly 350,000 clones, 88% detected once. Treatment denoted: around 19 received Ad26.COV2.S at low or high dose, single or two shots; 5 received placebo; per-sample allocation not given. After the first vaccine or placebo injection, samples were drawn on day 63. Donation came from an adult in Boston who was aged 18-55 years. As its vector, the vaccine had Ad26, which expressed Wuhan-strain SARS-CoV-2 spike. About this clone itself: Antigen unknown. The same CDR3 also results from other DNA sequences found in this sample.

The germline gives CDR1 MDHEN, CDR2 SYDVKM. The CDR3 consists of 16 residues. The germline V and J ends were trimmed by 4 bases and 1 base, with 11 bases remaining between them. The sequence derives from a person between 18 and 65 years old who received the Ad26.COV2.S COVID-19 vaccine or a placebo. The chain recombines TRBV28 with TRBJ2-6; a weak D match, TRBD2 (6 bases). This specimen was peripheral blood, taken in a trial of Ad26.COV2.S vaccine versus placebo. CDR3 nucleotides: TGTGCCAGCAGTTCGCCTGGGAGGTCTGGGGCCAACGTCCTGACTTTC. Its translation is CASSSPGRSGANVLTF.